The 8 T cell receptor beta chains below come from one sample, sequenced in a study of blood T cell repertoires in COVID-19. Sequencing was performed with immunoSEQ multiplex PCR; in TCRdb, only in-frame clones are kept and a portion is missing. This table has 150,000 to 200,000 clones, roughly nine tenths appearing once. Specimen: peripheral blood. The receptors shown here come from a woman in her sixties with COVID-19, enrolled during active disease.

This sequence joins TRBV10-3 and TRBJ1-5; TRBD1 matches 8 bases. The CDR3 sequence is 13 residues long. Unmatched junction bases numbered 8, after V lost 11 bases and J lost 5 bases. Looked up from germline, CDR1 is ENHRY and CDR2 is SYGVKD. CDR3 region: CAVDSGGYQPQHF. Here the CDR3 DNA reads TGTGCCGTCGATTCAGGGGGCTATCAGCCCCAGCATTTT.

This clone appeared a few times. This CDR3 reads CASSSGTGTYGYTF. In nucleotides, the CDR3 is TGCGCCAGCAGCTCGGGGACAGGGACCTATGGCTACACCTTC. This rearrangement joins TRBV5-1 to TRBJ1-2, with 9 bases matching TRBD1. The CDR3 loop spans 14 amino acids. Germline V CDR1 and CDR2: SGHRS, YFSETQ. The V segment lost 3 bases and the J segment 4 bases; nucleotides outside the gene matches: 4.

The rearrangement uses TRBV5-4 and TRBJ1-1; possible D gene TRBD1, 5 bases. V lost 3 bases and J 1 base, leaving 10 bases between the germline ends. The CDR3 sequence is 14 residues long. Germline values: CDR1 SGHNT, CDR2 YYREEE (reference sequence). The CDR3 loop reads CASSYPGKNTEAFF. The CDR3 nucleotides read TGTGCCAGCAGCTACCCAGGGAAGAACACTGAAGCTTTCTTT.

This sequence joins TRBV11-2 and TRBJ2-1, with D maybe TRBD2 (6 bases). V was pared by 1 base and J by 1 base, with 11 bases between. The CDR3 sequence is 16 residues long. CDR1 and CDR2 (germline): SGHAT, FQNNGV. CDR3 sequence reads: CASSLAAGTSYNEQFF. CDR3 sequence (DNA): TGTGCCAGCAGCTTAGCGGCGGGGACGTCCTACAATGAGCAGTTCTTC.

As concerns this clone: This sample also contains other DNA sequences that code for the same CDR3. The chain uses TRBV18 and TRBJ2-7; perhaps TRBD2 as D (7 bases). The CDR3 is 13 residues long. The V gene's germline CDR1 is KGHSH and CDR2 LQKENI. V was cut by 1 base and J by 5 bases, with 9 bases left in between. The CDR3 DNA reads TGTGCCAGCTCACCACGCGGGGGCGACGAGCAGTACTTC. Translation: CASSPRGGDEQYF.

The rearrangement links TRBV5-6 to TRBJ1-2; tentative D call: TRBD1 (5 bases). This CDR3 contains 14 residues. Trimming stripped 0 bases from V and 6 bases from J, with 12 bases between. Per germline, CDR1 SGHDT and CDR2 YYEEEE. CDR3 nucleotide sequence: TGTGCCAGCAGCTTGGAAGTCAGGGCCCATGGCTACACCTTC. This codes for CASSLEVRAHGYTF.

The J gene is TRBJ2-2, the V gene TRBV24-1; 7 bases fit TRBD2. The CDR3 consists of 13 residues. The germline V gene has CDR1 KGHDR and CDR2 SFDVKD. V lost 9 bases and J lost 6; bases outside the gene matches: 6. CDR3 loop: CATGRVDPGELFF. CDR3 DNA sequence: TGTGCCACCGGGAGGGTTGACCCCGGGGAGCTGTTTTTT.

The CDR3 reads CASSLSRKAPTSGRRTDTQYF. DNA for the CDR3: TGTGCCAGCAGTTTATCCCGGAAAGCCCCTACTAGCGGGAGGCGCACAGATACGCAGTATTTT. The gene calls are TRBV27 and TRBJ2-3; 12 bases agree with TRBD2. Losses at the gene ends were 0 bases for V and 1 base for J; bases not matched to a gene: 14. The germline V gene has CDR1 MNHEY and CDR2 SMNVEV (reference sequence). The CDR3 sequence is 21 residues long.